A single sample gave rise to the 20 T cell receptor beta chains below, sequenced in a study of blood T cell repertoires in COVID-19 (dated by TCRdb to about 2020). The library was prepared using the immunoSEQ multiplex PCR assay. The source is immuneACCESS, and TCRdb retained only in-frame sequences with V and J called. Part of the clones is not carried over; for the studies checked, unresolved V genes explain less than half of this, and the remainder is unexplained. This sample holds fewer than 300,000 clones; 84% were observed only once. The top ten hold over 8.5% of the sample. The sequenced sample consisted of peripheral blood. The receptors stem from a human donor in a cohort sampled during active COVID-19.

The chain has TRBV6-5 and TRBJ1-2; D gene unclear. This CDR3 spans 15 amino acids. V shed 5 bases and J shed 6 bases, with 19 bases lying between them. The germline V gene has CDR1 MNHEY and CDR2 SVGAGI. The CDR3 sequence is CASSPQWEDGNGYTF. CDR3 bases: TGTGCCAGCAGTCCCCAGTGGGAGGATGGAAATGGCTACACCTTC.

V gene TRBV11-3 combines with J gene TRBJ2-4, with a tentative D call TRBD1 (6 bases). V lost 5 bases to trimming and J lost 3 bases, with 14 bases between them. The CDR3 covers 15 residues. CDR1 is SGHNT and CDR2 is YENEEA in the germline V gene. CDR3 in amino acids: CASSPDSLDKNIQYF. CDR3 nucleotide sequence: TGTGCCAGCAGCCCGGACAGTTTGGACAAAAACATTCAGTACTTC.

The CDR3 DNA reads TGTGCCAGCAGCCAAGAGGCTAGCGGGCGGGGTGAGTACTTC. Translated, it gives CASSQEASGRGEYF. V is TRBV3-1 (or the pseudogene TRBV3-2) and J is TRBJ2-5, with TRBD2 matching 8 bases. From germline, CDR1 is LGHDT and CDR2 YNNKEL (reference sequence). The CDR3 covers 14 residues. V lost 0 bases and J lost 12; bases outside the gene matches: 9.

About this clone: The junction departs from the called germline gene at one end, perhaps through a read error. The CDR3 nucleotides are TGCGCCAGCACCGGCCCTAACCAGGCTGCGAACTTC. Protein: CASTGPNQAANF. The V call is TRBV10-2, the J call TRBJ2-7; D is unresolved. Germline V CDR1 and CDR2: WSHSY, SAAADI. The CDR3 runs 12 residues.

V usage is TRBV27 and J usage is TRBJ2-7, with a weak D call TRBD2 (6 bases). V was shortened by 2 bases and J by 3 bases, with 20 bases between the two germline ends. The CDR3 consists of 17 residues. Germline CDR1 reads MNHEY; CDR2 reads SMNVEV (reference sequence). CDR3 DNA sequence: TGTGCCAGCAGTTTAGTGGCGGGGTCCGCGAATAGCTACGAGCAGTACTTC. Translated, it gives CASSLVAGSANSYEQYF.

This clone was seen more than once but under ten times. This chain joins TRBV6-6 and TRBJ1-3; 9 bases align to TRBD1. Germline V lookup: CDR1 MNHNY, CDR2 SVGAGI (reference sequence). With 8 bases clipped from V and 8 bases from J, the junction kept 10 bases outside the gene matches. This CDR3 contains 14 residues. Written as DNA, the CDR3 is TGTGCCAGCTGGAGCCGGGACAGGGAAGACACCATATATTTT. Translating it yields CASWSRDREDTIYF.

The chain is built from TRBV7-9 and TRBJ1-2; weak D call: TRBD1 (5 bases). V lost 0 bases to trimming and J lost 4 bases, with 15 bases between them. The germline CDR1 and CDR2 sequences are SEHNR and FQNEAQ (reference sequence). The CDR3 is 16 residues long. CDR3 in amino acids: CASSLASAGFVYGYTF. CDR3 nucleotide sequence: TGTGCCAGCAGCTTAGCTTCTGCAGGGTTCGTCTATGGCTACACCTTC.

The V call is TRBV7-2, the J call TRBJ2-3; possible D gene TRBD2, 5 bases. The V gene's germline CDR1 is SGHTA and CDR2 FQGNSA. V was cut by 4 bases and J by 3 bases, with 14 bases left in between. The CDR3 is 15 amino acids. CDR3 DNA: TGTGCCAGCAGCTCCGCAGAGGGCCCTACAGATACGCAGTATTTT. Protein product: CASSSAEGPTDTQYF.

In DNA, the CDR3 is TGTGCCAGCAGCCCTACTAACAGCGGGAGGACCGGGGAGCTGTTTTTT. It encodes CASSPTNSGRTGELFF. The gene calls are TRBV7-9 and TRBJ2-2; TRBD2 aligns across 9 bases. V trimming: 5 bases; J trimming: 5 bases; junction bases outside the gene matches: 9. The CDR3 loop spans 16 amino acids. The V gene's germline CDR1 is SEHNR and CDR2 FQNEAQ (reference sequence).

V is TRBV21-1 and J is TRBJ1-5; the table's D call of TRBD1 was not tested on the DNA. TRBV21-1 is an annotated pseudogene. CDR3 length: 17 amino acids. The CDR3 here is CASSNQGTRDINQPQHF. CDR3 DNA: TGTGCCAGCAGCAACCAAGGGACCCGGGACATAAATCAGCCCCAGCATTTT.

The rearrangement uses TRBV25-1 and TRBJ2-3; a weak D match, TRBD1 (5 bases). This CDR3 is built from 17 residues. Germline V CDR1 and CDR2: MGHDK, SYGVNS. Trimming cost V 3 bases and J 6 bases, with 22 bases left between them. For the CDR3, the DNA is TGTGCCAGCAGTGACCCCACGGGCCCCAGGGCCGGGGATACGCAGTATTTT. Its translation: CASSDPTGPRAGDTQYF.

The chain joins TRBV18 to TRBJ2-3; D uncertain. In germline, CDR1 is KGHSH, CDR2 LQKENI. There are 18 residues in the CDR3. Trimming pared 2 bases from V and 0 bases from J, leaving 18 bases between. The DNA for the CDR3 is TGTGCCAGCTCACCAGCGCGCTTACCAGGATCTAGCACAGATACGCAGTATTTT. Its protein product is CASSPARLPGSSTDTQYF. Combining the CDR3 with reference TRBV18 and TRBJ2-3 gives the whole variable domain NAGVMQNPRHLVRRRGQEARLRCSPMKGHSHVYWYRQLPEEGLKFMVYLQKENIIDESGMPKERFSAEFPKEGPSILRIQQVVRGDSAAYFCASSPARLPGSSTDTQYFGPGTRLTVL.

The rearrangement links TRBV7-2 to TRBJ2-4; 12 bases map to TRBD2. V was clipped by 5 bases and J by 7 bases; unmatched bases: 3. Germline CDR1 reads SGHTA; CDR2 reads FQGNSA. The CDR3 contains 14 residues. In nucleotides, the CDR3 is TGTGCCAGCAGCCCCGGGACTAGCGGGAACATTCAGTACTTC. It specifies CASSPGTSGNIQYF.

The V gene is TRBV9, the J gene TRBJ2-1, with 8 bases matching TRBD2. Germline assignment: CDR1 SGDLS and CDR2 YYNGEE. CDR3 length: 16 residues. The V and J ends lost 0 bases and 4 bases, in that order; junction bases with no gene match: 6. The CDR3: CASSVAGASGYNEQFF. For the CDR3, the DNA is TGTGCCAGCAGCGTAGCCGGGGCTAGCGGGTACAATGAGCAGTTCTTC.

The chain recombines TRBV11-2 with TRBJ1-5, with D possibly being TRBD1 (6 bases). Trimming left V 5 bases short and J 10 bases short, with 15 bases between. The length of the CDR3 is 13 residues. Looked up from germline, CDR1 is SGHAT and CDR2 is FQNNGV. CDR3 DNA: TGTGCCAGCAGCATTGACAGGCGGCGTCCCCAGCATTTT. As protein: CASSIDRRRPQHF.

The V and J genes are TRBV24-1 and TRBJ1-2; 9 bases match TRBD1. This CDR3 spans 15 amino acids. J gave up 3 bases and V 4 bases, and 5 bases lay outside the gene matches. The germline CDR1 and CDR2 sequences are KGHDR and SFDVKD. In DNA, the CDR3 is TGTGCCACCAGTGAGAGCGACAGGGGGGACTATGGCTACACCTTC. Its translation: CATSESDRGDYGYTF.

The V and J genes are TRBV6-6 and TRBJ2-7, with 7 bases matching TRBD2. V shed 6 bases, J shed 6 bases, and the junction held 14 bases outside the gene matches. This CDR3 is 15 amino acids long. Germline V lookup: CDR1 MNHNY, CDR2 SVGAGI (reference sequence). CDR3 in amino acids: CASSRIEREDGEQYF. The CDR3 DNA reads as TGTGCCAGCAGCCGCATTGAACGGGAGGATGGCGAGCAGTACTTC.

This clone was seen more than once but under ten times. The genes are TRBV4-2 and TRBJ2-3; TRBD2 matches at 10 bases. The CDR3 is 15 amino acids. Germline V CDR1 and CDR2: LGHNA, YNFKEQ. J was trimmed by 5 bases and V by 5 bases; bases with no gene match: 7. CDR3 region: CASSEKRGGLDTQYF. CDR3 DNA: TGTGCCAGCAGCGAAAAGCGGGGGGGCTTAGATACGCAGTATTTT.

The rearrangement uses TRBV21-1 and TRBJ2-7; the table assigns TRBD2, which was not confirmed against the DNA. TRBV21-1 is classified as a pseudogene. This CDR3 is built from 16 residues. Here the CDR3 reads CASSKSRGEGSYEQYF. CDR3 bases: TGTGCCAGCAGCAAATCCCGGGGGGAAGGCTCCTACGAGCAGTACTTC.

V gene TRBV28 combines with J gene TRBJ1-5, with TRBD1 as a possible D gene (5 bases). V was pared by 4 bases and J by 4 bases, with 11 bases between. CDR1 is MDHEN, CDR2 SYDVKM, per germline. CDR3 length equals 14 residues. DNA of the CDR3: TGTGCCAGCAGTTCCGCCGACAGAAATCAGCCCCAGCATTTT. This translates into CASSSADRNQPQHF.